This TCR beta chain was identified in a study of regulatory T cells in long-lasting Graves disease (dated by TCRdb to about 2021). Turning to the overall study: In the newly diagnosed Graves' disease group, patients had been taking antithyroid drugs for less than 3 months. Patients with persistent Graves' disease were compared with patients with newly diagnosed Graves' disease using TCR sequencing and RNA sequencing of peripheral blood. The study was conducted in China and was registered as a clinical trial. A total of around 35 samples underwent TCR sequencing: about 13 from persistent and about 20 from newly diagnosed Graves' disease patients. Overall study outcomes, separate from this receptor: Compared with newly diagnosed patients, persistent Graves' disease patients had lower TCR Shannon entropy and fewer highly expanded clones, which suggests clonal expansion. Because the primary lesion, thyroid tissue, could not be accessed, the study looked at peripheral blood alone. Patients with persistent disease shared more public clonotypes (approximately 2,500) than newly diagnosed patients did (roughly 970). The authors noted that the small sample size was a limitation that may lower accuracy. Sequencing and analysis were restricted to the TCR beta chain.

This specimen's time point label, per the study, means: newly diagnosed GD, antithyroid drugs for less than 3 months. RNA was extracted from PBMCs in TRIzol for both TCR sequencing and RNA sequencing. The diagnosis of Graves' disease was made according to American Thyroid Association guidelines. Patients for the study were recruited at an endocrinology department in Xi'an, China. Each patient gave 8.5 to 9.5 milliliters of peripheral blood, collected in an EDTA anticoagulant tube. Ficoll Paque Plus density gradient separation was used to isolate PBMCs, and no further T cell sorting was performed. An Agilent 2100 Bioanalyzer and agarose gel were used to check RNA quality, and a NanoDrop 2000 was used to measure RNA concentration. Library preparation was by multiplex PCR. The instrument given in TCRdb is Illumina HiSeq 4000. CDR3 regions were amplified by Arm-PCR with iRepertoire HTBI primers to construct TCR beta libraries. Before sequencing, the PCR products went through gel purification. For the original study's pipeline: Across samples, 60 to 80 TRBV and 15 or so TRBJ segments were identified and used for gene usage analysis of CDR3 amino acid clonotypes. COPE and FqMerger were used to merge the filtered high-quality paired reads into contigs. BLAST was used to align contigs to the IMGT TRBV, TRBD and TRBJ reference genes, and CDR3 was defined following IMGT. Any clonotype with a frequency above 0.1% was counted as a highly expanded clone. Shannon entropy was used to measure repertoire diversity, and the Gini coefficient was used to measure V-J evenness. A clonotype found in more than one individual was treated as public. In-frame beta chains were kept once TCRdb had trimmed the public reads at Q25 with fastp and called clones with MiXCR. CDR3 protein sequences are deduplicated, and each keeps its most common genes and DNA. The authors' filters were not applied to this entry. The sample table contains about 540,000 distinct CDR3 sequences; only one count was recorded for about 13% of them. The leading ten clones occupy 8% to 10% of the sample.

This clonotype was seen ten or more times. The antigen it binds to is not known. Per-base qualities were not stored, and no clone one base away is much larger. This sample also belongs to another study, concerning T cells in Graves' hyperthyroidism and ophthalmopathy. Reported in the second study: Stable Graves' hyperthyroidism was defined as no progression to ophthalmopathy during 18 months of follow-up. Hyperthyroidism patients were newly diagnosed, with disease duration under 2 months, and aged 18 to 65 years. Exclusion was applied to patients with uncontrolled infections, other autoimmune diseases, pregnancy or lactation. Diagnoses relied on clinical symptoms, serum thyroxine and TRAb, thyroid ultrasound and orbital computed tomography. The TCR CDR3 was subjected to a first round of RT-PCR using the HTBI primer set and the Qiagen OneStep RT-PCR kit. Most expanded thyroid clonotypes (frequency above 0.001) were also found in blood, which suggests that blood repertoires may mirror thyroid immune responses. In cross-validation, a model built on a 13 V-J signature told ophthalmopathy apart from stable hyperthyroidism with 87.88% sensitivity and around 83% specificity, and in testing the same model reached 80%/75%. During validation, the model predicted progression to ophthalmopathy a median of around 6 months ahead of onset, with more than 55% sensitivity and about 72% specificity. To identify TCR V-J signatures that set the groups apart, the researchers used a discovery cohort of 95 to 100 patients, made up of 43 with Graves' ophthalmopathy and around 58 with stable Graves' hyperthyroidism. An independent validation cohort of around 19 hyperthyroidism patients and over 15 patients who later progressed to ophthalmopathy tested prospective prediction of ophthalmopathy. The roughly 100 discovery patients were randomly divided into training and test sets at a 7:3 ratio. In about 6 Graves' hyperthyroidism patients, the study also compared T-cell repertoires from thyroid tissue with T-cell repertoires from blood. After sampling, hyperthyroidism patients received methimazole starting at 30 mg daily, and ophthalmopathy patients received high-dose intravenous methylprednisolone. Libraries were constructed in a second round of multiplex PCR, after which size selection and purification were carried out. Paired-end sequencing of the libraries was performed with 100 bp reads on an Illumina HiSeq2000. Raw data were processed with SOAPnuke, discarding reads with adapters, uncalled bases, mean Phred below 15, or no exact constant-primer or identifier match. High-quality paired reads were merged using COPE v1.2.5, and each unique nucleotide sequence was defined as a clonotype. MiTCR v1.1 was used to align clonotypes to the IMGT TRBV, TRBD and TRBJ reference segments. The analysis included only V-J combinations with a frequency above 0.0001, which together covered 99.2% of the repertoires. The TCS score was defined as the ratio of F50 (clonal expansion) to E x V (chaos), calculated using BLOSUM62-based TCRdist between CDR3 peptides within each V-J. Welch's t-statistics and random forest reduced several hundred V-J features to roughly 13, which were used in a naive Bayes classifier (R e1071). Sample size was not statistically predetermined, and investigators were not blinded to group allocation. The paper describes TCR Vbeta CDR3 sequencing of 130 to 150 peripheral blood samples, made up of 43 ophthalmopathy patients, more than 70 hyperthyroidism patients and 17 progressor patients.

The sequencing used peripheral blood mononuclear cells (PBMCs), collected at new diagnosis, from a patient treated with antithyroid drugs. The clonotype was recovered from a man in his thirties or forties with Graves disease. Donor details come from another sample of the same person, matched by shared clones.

The CDR3 protein sequence reads: CSAPPGGSVVSTDTQYF. In nucleotides, the sequence is TGCAGTGCTCCCCCGGGCGGGAGTGTAGTGAGCACAGATACGCAGTATTTT. The rearranged chain carries TRBV20-1 and TRBJ2-3, with 7 junctional bases fitting TRBD2. Based on the germline V gene (reference sequence), the CDR1 and CDR2 sequences are DFQATT and SNEGSKA. Counted from cysteine to phenylalanine, this CDR3 has 17 amino acids. The only DNA kept is the CDR3, 51 bases in frame from the first base. V has 5 bases trimmed and J has 0 bases trimmed; junction bases matching no gene number 14.